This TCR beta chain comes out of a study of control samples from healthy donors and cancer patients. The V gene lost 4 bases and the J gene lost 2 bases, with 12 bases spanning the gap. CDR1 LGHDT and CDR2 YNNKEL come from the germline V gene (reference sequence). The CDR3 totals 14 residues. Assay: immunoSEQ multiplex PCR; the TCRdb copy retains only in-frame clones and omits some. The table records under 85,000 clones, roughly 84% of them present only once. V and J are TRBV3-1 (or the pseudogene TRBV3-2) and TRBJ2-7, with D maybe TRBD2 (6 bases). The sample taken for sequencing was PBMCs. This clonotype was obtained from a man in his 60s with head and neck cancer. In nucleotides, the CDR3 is TGTGCCAGCAGCCCCCTGGGGGGTCCCTACGAGCAGTACTTC. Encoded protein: CASSPLGGPYEQYF.